The following is a T cell receptor (beta chain) sequence with its context. Its antigen is unknown. The junction departs from germline at one end; a sequencing error may be responsible. In the ViraFEST assay, PBMC were stimulated with viral peptide pools, and TCR sequencing was then used to find antigen-specific CD4+ T cell clonotypes based on their expansion. After 10 to 11 days of culture, CD4+ T cells were isolated with the EasySep CD4+ T cell isolation kit. Each participant got two doses of an mRNA SARS-CoV-2 vaccine, either BNT162b2 or mRNA-1273. None of the healthy vaccine recipients had a prior SARS-CoV-2 infection, which was confirmed by nucleocapsid antibody tests that came back negative both before and after vaccination. Over 1.5 million PBMC per well were cultured with about 9 ug/ml peptides in IMDM containing approximately 4.6% human AB serum, approximately 9.9 IU/ml IL-2 and gentamicin. Half of the culture medium was replaced with fresh IL-2-containing medium on days 3 and 7. Unless otherwise noted, each peptide stimulation condition was cultured in triplicate wells. PBMC were separated from whole blood using Ficoll-Paque Plus gradient centrifugation and were then either cryopreserved at -140C or used fresh. Overlapping peptide pools spanned the spike proteins of SARS-CoV-2 and the common cold coronaviruses HCoV-NL63, HCoV-OC43 and HCoV-229E. Genomic DNA was extracted from cultured CD4+ T cells with the QIAamp micro DNA kit.

The library was built by means of the immunoSEQ multiplex PCR assay. DNA from the CD4+ T cells that had been cultured and isolated underwent TCR beta CDR3 sequencing. The study's processing was this. The analysis removed non-productive TCR sequences, trimmed reads to the CDR3 region, and retained only CDR3s that were 7 or more amino acids long. Antigen-specific clonotypes were identified with the MANAFEST web app by comparing expansion in peptide wells against reference cultures. For clones to be considered positive, expansion at FDR<0.05 versus reference and all other wells, an odds ratio above 5, and a frequency above 0.1% in two replicate wells were required. Cross-reactive clonotypes were defined as significantly expanded in SARS-CoV-2 spike wells and in at least one common cold coronavirus spike condition. Using the stringdist R package, CDR3 similarity was measured by Levenshtein distance, and unrooted trees were constructed with ape in R 3.6.1. TCRdb retrieved this table from immuneACCESS and kept in-frame rearrangements only. Not all clones are present; in checked studies, unresolved V genes account for under half, and no reason is known for the remainder. The V and J calls and the clone size are those of that table, but D and trimming were determined from the DNA. The sample has 20,000 to 30,000 clones on record, roughly two thirds of them singletons. Around 8.4% of the sample comes from the top ten.

The data are from a study of vaccination effects on CD4 cells after COVID-19 (dated 2022 in TCRdb). Broadly, across the study: Post-vaccine samples across the study were collected a median of 72 days after the second dose, with a range of 14 to 241. In both COVID-19 convalescent patients and infection-naive vaccine recipients, the study compared SARS-CoV-2 spike-specific CD4+ TCR repertoires from before mRNA vaccination with those from after it. Altogether, approximately 10 COVID-19 convalescent patients and a few SARS-CoV-2-naive healthy vaccine recipients made up the full study. The Oncomine TCR Beta short-read assay on an Illumina iSeq 100 was used to sequence cultures from other donors in the study.

Per the germline V gene, SGHTA is the CDR1 and FQGNSA is the CDR2. The CDR3 starts with the cysteine, ends with the phenylalanine, and has 14 residues. Of all the DNA, just the CDR3 is kept, 42 bases in frame from base 1. On the study overall, not on this receptor specifically: The study was limited by a small number of convalescent patients and lacked early post-infection timepoints. Among healthy vaccine recipients, nearly all vaccine-induced clones were SARS-CoV-2 mono-reactive, and just 1 of 255 was cross-reactive with common cold coronaviruses. Both infection-induced and vaccine-induced clones contracted markedly at late post-vaccination timepoints, which is consistent with waning T cell responses.

The chain couples TRBV7-2 to TRBJ2-3; D gene: possibly TRBD2, on 6 matching bases. Specimen: CD4+ T cells from PBMCs cultured with SARS-CoV-2 spike peptides, collected after COVID-19 vaccination. The meaning of the sample's cell subset or site label: SARS-CoV-2 spike overlapping peptide pool stimulation. The origin of this receptor is a human donor who received a COVID-19 vaccine. The CDR3 reads as follows: CASSIADLTDTQYF. Read as DNA, the sequence is TGTGCCAGCAGCATAGCGGACCTCACAGATACGCAGTATTTT.